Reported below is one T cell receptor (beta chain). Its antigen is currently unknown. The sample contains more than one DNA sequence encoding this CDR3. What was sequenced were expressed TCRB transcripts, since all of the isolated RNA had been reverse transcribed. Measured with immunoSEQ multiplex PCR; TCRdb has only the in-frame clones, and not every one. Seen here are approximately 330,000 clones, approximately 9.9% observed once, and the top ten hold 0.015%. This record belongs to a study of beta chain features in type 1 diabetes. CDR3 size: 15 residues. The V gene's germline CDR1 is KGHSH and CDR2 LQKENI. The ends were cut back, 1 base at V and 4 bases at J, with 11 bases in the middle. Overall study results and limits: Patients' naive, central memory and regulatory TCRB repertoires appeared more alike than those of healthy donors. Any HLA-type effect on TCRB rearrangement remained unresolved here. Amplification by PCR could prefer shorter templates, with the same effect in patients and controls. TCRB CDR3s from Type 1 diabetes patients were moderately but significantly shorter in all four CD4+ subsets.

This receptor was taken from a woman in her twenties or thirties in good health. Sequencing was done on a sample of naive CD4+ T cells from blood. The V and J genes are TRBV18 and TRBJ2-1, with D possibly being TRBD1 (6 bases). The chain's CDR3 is CASSPRTGSYNEQFF. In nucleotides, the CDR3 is TGTGCCAGCTCACCACGAACAGGGAGTTACAATGAGCAGTTCTTC. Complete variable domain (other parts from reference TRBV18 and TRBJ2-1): NAGVMQNPRHLVRRRGQEARLRCSPMKGHSHVYWYRQLPEEGLKFMVYLQKENIIDESGMPKERFSAEFPKEGPSILRIQQVVRGDSAAYFCASSPRTGSYNEQFFGPGTRLTVL.